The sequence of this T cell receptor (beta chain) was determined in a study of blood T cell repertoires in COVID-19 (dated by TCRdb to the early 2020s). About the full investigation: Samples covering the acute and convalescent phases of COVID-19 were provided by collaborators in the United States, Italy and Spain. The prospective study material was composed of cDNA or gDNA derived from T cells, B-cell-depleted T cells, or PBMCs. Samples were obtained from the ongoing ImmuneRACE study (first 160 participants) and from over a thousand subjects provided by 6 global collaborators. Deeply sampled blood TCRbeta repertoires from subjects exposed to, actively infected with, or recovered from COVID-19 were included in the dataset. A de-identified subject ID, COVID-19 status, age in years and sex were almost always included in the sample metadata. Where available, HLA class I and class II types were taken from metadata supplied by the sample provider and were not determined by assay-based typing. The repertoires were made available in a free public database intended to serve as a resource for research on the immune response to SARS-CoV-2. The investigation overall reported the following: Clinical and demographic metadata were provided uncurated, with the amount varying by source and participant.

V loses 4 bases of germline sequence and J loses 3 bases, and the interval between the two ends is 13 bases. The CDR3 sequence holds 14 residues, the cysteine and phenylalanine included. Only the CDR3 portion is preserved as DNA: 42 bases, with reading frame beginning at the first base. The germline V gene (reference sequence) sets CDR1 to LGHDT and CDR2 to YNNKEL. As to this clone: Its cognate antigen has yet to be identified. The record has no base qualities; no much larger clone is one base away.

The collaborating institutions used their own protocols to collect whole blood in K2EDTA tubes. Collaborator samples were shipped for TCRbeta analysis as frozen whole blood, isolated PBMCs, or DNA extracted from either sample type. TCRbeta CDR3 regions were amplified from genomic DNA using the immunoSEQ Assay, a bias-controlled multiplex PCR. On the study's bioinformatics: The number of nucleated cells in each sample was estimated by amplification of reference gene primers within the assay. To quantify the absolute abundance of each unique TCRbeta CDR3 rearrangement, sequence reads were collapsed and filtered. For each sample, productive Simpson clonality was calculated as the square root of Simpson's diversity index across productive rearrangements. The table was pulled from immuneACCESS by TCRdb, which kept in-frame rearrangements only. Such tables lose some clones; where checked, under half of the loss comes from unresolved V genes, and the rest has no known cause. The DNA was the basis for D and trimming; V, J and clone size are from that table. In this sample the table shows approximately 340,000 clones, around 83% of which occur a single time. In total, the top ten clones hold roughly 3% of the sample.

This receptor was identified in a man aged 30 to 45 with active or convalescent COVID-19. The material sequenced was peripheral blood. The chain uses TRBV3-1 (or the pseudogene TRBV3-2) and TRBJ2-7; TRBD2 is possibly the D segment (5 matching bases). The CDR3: CASSRGGWGYEQYF. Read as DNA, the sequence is TGTGCCAGCAGCCGAGGAGGATGGGGCTACGAGCAGTACTTC.